The subject of this entry is one T cell receptor (beta chain). The antigen is undetermined. CDR3 length: 15 amino acids. Germline values: CDR1 DFQATT, CDR2 SNEGSKA (reference sequence). The ends lost 5 bases at V and 7 bases at J; junction bases unmatched: 15. Prepared libraries of TCR beta cDNA carried unique molecular identifiers. A population of about 0.95 to 10 million T cells gave rise to about half a million cDNA molecules. From the PCR reads, TCRdb called clonotypes with MiXCR, one entry per CDR3 protein. Among a few hundred thousand distinct CDR3 sequences listed, around 36% were seen once. The data are from a study of post-analysis software for immune sequencing data. Overall study: Relapsing-remitting, secondary progressive and progressive-relapsing forms made up the multiple sclerosis disease courses. General study findings and limits: The authors found that F measure strongly co-clustered same-batch samples. Multiple sclerosis patients showed significantly lower normalized Chao1 diversity than controls did. Included in a set of several TRBV segments more frequent in patients than controls were TRBV5-6, TRBV5-1 and TRBV20-1.

This chain uses TRBV20-1 with TRBJ2-7; TRBD2 agrees at 9 bases. The receptor's source is a girl under 18 with multiple sclerosis. Specimen: blood. CDR3 residues: CSARPLAGSYNEQYF. The DNA for the CDR3 is TGCAGTGCTCGGCCCCTAGCGGGGTCCTACAATGAGCAGTACTTC.